These T cell receptor beta chains were read from a single sample in a study of blood T cells in healthy people across ages. MiXCR was run by TCRdb on the 5' RACE reads, yielding one entry per CDR3 protein. The data contain about a million distinct CDR3 sequences, 51% of them singletons. Sequenced: blood. The origin of the receptors is a woman in her sixties in good health. CDR3s include the opening cysteine and the closing phenylalanine or tryptophan. A D gene is named only where the DNA matches it firmly. A row's size may be missing; if present it is once, few, many or a size class.

.	.	TRBV9	TRBJ2-3	CASSASIPSADTQYF	TGTGCCAGCAGCGCCAGCATTCCTTCCGCTGATACGCAGTATTTT
TRBD2	.	TRBV25-1	TRBJ2-1	CASSEVTSGDNEQFF	TGTGCCAGCAGTGAAGTCACTAGCGGAGACAATGAGCAGTTCTTC
TRBD1	.	TRBV11-1	TRBJ2-4	CASSPGQAVQYF	TGTGCCAGCAGTCCGGGACAGGCGGTTCAGTACTTC
.	few	TRBV7-3	TRBJ2-5	CASSWVQETQYF	TGTGCCAGCAGCTGGGTTCAAGAGACCCAGTACTTC
TRBD2	few	TRBV12-3/TRBV12-4	TRBJ2-7	CASSLTSGVYEQYF	TGTGCCAGCAGTTTAACTAGCGGGGTCTACGAGCAGTACTTC
.	few	TRBV20-1	TRBJ2-7	CRVMEGSGLYEQYF	TGCAGGGTTATGGAGGGATCAGGTTTATACGAGCAGTACTTC
.	once	TRBV29-1	TRBJ1-1	CSVGEILTEAFF	TGCAGCGTTGGGGAAATCCTCACTGAAGCTTTCTTT
.	.	TRBV7-9	TRBJ1-4	CASSLPHTAEKLFF	TGTGCCAGCAGCTTACCCCACACGGCTGAAAAACTGTTTTTT
.	.	TRBV15	TRBJ2-2	CATTRSYANTGELFF	TGTGCCACCACCCGATCCTATGCGAACACCGGGGAGCTGTTTTTT
.	.	TRBV12-3/TRBV12-4	TRBJ2-2	CASSHQGTRTGELFF	TGTGCCAGCAGTCATCAGGGGACTCGCACCGGGGAGCTGTTTTTT
.	few	TRBV12-3/TRBV12-4	TRBJ2-7	CASSADRSWGPEQYF	TGTGCCAGCAGTGCCGACCGGAGCTGGGGGCCAGAGCAGTACTTC
.	many	TRBV27	TRBJ1-4	CASSLSGRGEKLFF	TGTGCCAGCAGTTTATCGGGGCGTGGGGAAAAACTGTTTTTT
.	few	TRBV6-5	TRBJ2-3	CASSYKGSGSSTDTQYF	TGTGCCAGCAGTTACAAAGGATCAGGGTCCTCCACAGATACGCAGTATTTT
TRBD1	few	TRBV11-2	TRBJ2-5	CASYAGQGVGETQYF	TGTGCCAGCTACGCAGGACAGGGGGTCGGAGAGACCCAGTACTTC
.	.	TRBV9	TRBJ2-3	CASSARGRTDTQYF	TGTGCCAGCAGCGCCCGTGGCCGCACAGATACGCAGTATTTT
TRBD2	few	TRBV7-9	TRBJ2-4	CASSLGLAGSKNIQYF	TGTGCCAGCAGCTTAGGACTAGCGGGATCAAAAAACATTCAGTACTTC
.	.	TRBV20-1	TRBJ1-5	CSAQGLSNQPQHF	TGCAGTGCTCAGGGTTTGAGCAATCAGCCCCAGCATTTT
.	.	TRBV28	TRBJ2-4	CASEETTLAKNIQYF	TGTGCCAGCGAAGAGACTACCTTAGCCAAAAACATTCAGTACTTC
TRBD2	.	TRBV27	TRBJ2-1	CASSPPLREASNEQIF	TGTGCCAGCAGCCCTCCTTTGCGGGAGGCCTCCAATGAGCAGATCTTC
TRBD1	.	TRBV2	TRBJ2-7	CASRTDRDRSSYEQYF	TGTGCCAGCAGGACGGACCGGGACAGGAGCTCCTACGAGCAGTACTTC
TRBD2	.	TRBV24-1	TRBJ2-1	CATSDFGTSANNEQFF	TGTGCCACCAGTGATTTTGGGACTAGCGCAAACAATGAGCAGTTCTTC
.	few	TRBV15	TRBJ2-2	CATSRDPRRTGELFF	TGTGCCACCAGCAGAGACCCTAGGAGAACCGGGGAGCTGTTTTTT
.	.	TRBV7-9	TRBJ2-7	CASSFFGTYEQYF	TGTGCCAGCAGCTTTTTCGGAACCTACGAGCAGTACTTC
.	.	TRBV6-5	TRBJ1-1	CASRDGAFRAFF	TGTGCCAGCAGAGACGGGGCCTTTAGGGCTTTCTTT
.	.	TRBV2	TRBJ2-7	CASSERRGGPYEQYF	TGTGCCAGCAGTGAGAGGAGAGGGGGGCCCTACGAGCAGTACTTC
.	.	TRBV6-5	TRBJ1-2	CASSMDRKYYGYTF	TGTGCCAGCAGCATGGACAGAAAGTACTATGGCTACACCTTC
TRBD1	.	TRBV28	TRBJ1-5	CASNIDRGGNSNQPQHF	TGTGCCAGCAATATAGACAGGGGAGGCAATAGCAATCAGCCCCAGCATTTT
.	few	TRBV20-1	TRBJ2-4	CSARKAGMGLTKNIQYF	TGCAGTGCTAGAAAGGCGGGAATGGGGCTAACCAAAAACATTCAGTACTTC